A selection of T cell receptor beta chains follows, all from one sample in a study of T cell changes during pregnancy in multiple sclerosis. TCRdb keeps only in-frame clones here, not all; method: immunoSEQ multiplex PCR. The repertoire consists of 50,000 to 65,000 clones, with roughly 92% occurring once and the leading ten covering 2.5% to 4%. The sequencing used CD8+ T cells from peripheral blood mononuclear cells, collected in the second trimester of pregnancy. The source is a female donor with multiple sclerosis, enrolled in a pregnancy study. Each CDR3 is given with its conserved first and last residue. A D gene is named only where the DNA matches it firmly. The listing skips clone size in some rows; elsewhere it reads once, few, many or a size class.

DNA,CDR3,D,size,V,J
TGTGCCAGCAGCTTAGCGGGAGGGGGGTCCTACGAGCAGTACTTC,CASSLAGGGSYEQYF,TRBD2,-,TRBV5-4,TRBJ2-7
TGTGCCAGCAGAACCCAGATCGCAGGGGGGATCTTGAACACTGAAGCTTTCTTT,CASRTQIAGGILNTEAFF,TRBD1,-,TRBV28,TRBJ1-1
TGTGCCAGCAGTGCCCCAGTTTATGGCTACACCTTC,CASSAPVYGYTF,-,-,TRBV6-5,TRBJ1-2
TGTGCCAGCAGCTTAGTAGCGGGAGTTGAGCAGTTCTTC,CASSLVAGVEQFF,TRBD2,-,TRBV7-8,TRBJ2-1
TGTGCCAGCAGTTCGGGCTCCTACGAGCAGTACTTC,CASSSGSYEQYF,-,-,TRBV6-6,TRBJ2-7
TGTGCCAGCAGCCAATCAGGATCACCTCAACTTACCTACGAGCAGTACTTC,CASSQSGSPQLTYEQYF,-,-,TRBV4-2,TRBJ2-7
TGTGCCAGCAGAGGACAGGGGGACTACGAGCAGTACTTC,CASRGQGDYEQYF,TRBD1,-,TRBV6-1,TRBJ2-7
TGCGCCAGCAGCCCTGGACAGGACAGATACTATGGCTACACCTTC,CASSPGQDRYYGYTF,TRBD1,-,TRBV5-1,TRBJ1-2
TGTGCCAGTAGTCCTAGCGGGAGTTTTGGGTACGAGCAGTACTTC,CASSPSGSFGYEQYF,TRBD2,-,TRBV19,TRBJ2-7
TGTGCCAGCAGCCCGACTAGCGGGGGACTTACCTTTTTCTACAATGAGCAGTTCTTC,CASSPTSGGLTFFYNEQFF,TRBD2,-,TRBV28,TRBJ2-1
TGTGCCAGCAGTGAGGGGACAGGGTCCAACTATGGCTACACCTTC,CASSEGTGSNYGYTF,TRBD1,-,TRBV6-1,TRBJ1-2
TGCGCCAGCAGCCAAGTTCTAGCGGGCAACTACGAGCAGTACTTC,CASSQVLAGNYEQYF,TRBD2,-,TRBV4-1,TRBJ2-7
TGTGCCAGCAGTGGGCCTCATAACCCCTCCTACAATGAGCAGTTCTTC,CASSGPHNPSYNEQFF,-,-,TRBV6-1,TRBJ2-1
TGTGCCAGCTCACCAGGGAGTGGGGGCAATCAGCCCCAGCATTTT,CASSPGSGGNQPQHF,-,-,TRBV18,TRBJ1-5
TGTGCCAGCAGTCCTTTTGCGGGAGGGCGCGACGAGCAGTACTTC,CASSPFAGGRDEQYF,TRBD2,few,TRBV27,TRBJ2-7
TGTGCCAGCAGCCCAATGAGGCAAGAGACCCAGTACTTC,CASSPMRQETQYF,-,once,TRBV11-2,TRBJ2-5
TGTGCCAGTAGTATAATAGGCCAGGGGGTCGACGAGCAGTACTTC,CASSIIGQGVDEQYF,TRBD1,-,TRBV19,TRBJ2-7
TGTGCCAGCAGCGTAGCTGGGACAGGGAGCTACGAGCAGTACTTC,CASSVAGTGSYEQYF,TRBD1,-,TRBV9,TRBJ2-7
TGTGCCAGCAGCTTAGCAAGCCCGGGACATCTAGGCACTGAAGCTTTCTTT,CASSLASPGHLGTEAFF,-,-,TRBV7-9,TRBJ1-1
TGTGCCAGCAGCCTATGGGACACGGACCCCCAGTTCTTC,CASSLWDTDPQFF,-,once,TRBV7-8,TRBJ2-1
TGTGCCAGCAGTTTGACAGGAAGTCAGCCCCAGCATTTT,CASSLTGSQPQHF,-,-,TRBV6-5,TRBJ1-5
TGCGCCAGCAGAGGGACTAGCGGAGGGAATGAGCAGTTCTTC,CASRGTSGGNEQFF,TRBD2,-,TRBV5-1,TRBJ2-1
TGTGCCAGTTGGACAGGGTTTGTCGGCACTGAAGCTTTCTTT,CASWTGFVGTEAFF,TRBD1,once,TRBV19,TRBJ1-1
TGCGCCAGCAGCTTGGATCTTGATGAGCAGTTCTTC,CASSLDLDEQFF,-,-,TRBV5-1,TRBJ2-1
TGCGCCAGCAGCCAAGGGACTAGCGGGAGCTATTACAATGAGCAGTTCTTC,CASSQGTSGSYYNEQFF,TRBD2,-,TRBV5-1,TRBJ2-1
TGTGCCAGCAGCGGACAGGGGACCTACGAGCAGTACTTC,CASSGQGTYEQYF,TRBD1,-,TRBV9,TRBJ2-7
TGTGCCAGCAGTGAAAAGGGGGCCGTTAGACCCCATTCTGGAAACACCATATATTTT,CASSEKGAVRPHSGNTIYF,TRBD1,-,TRBV7-9,TRBJ1-3
TGTGCCAGCAGCCTTGGGACAGGCAATCAGCCCCAGCATTTT,CASSLGTGNQPQHF,TRBD1,-,TRBV13,TRBJ1-5
TGTGCCAGCAGCTCGGACAGTTCCTACGAGCAGTACTTC,CASSSDSSYEQYF,-,-,TRBV28,TRBJ2-7
TGTGCCAGCAGTTTCCTGGGCCAGGGGAGCGAGCAGTACTTC,CASSFLGQGSEQYF,-,-,TRBV27,TRBJ2-7
TGTGCCAGCAGCTTAGCGGAGGGACAGCCGGACAATGAGCAGTTCTTC,CASSLAEGQPDNEQFF,-,-,TRBV11-1,TRBJ2-1